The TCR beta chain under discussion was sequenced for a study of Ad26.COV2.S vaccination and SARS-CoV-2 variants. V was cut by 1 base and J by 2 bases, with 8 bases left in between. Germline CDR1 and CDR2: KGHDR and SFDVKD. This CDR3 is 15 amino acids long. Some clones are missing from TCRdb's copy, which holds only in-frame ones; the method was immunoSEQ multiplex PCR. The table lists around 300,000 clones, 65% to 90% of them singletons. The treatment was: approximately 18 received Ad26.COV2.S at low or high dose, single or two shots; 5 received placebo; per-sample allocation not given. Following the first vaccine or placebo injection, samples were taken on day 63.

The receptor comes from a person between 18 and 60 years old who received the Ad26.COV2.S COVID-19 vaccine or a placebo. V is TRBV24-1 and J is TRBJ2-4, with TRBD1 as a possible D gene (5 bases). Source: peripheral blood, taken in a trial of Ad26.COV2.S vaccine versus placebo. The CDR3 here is CATSDFKGSKNIQYF. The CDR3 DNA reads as TGTGCCACCAGTGATTTTAAGGGGTCCAAAAACATTCAGTACTTC.